These 5 T cell receptor beta chains were sequenced from one sample in a study of cytomegalovirus exposure and HLA in healthy donors. Primers for the PCR totalled 60 Vbeta and 13 Jbeta. TCRdb's copy holds only in-frame clones and misses some; the assay was immunoSEQ multiplex PCR. The sample lists approximately 40,000 clones, about 66% occurring once. Material for sequencing was PBMCs. The receptor set was obtained from a man aged 50 or older in good health and CMV-seropositive.

The V gene is TRBV6-1, the J gene TRBJ2-7, with D perhaps TRBD1 (7 bases). V was pared by 8 bases and J by 2 bases, with 13 bases between. Looked up from germline, CDR1 is MNHNS and CDR2 is SASEGT. This CDR3 contains 13 residues. CDR3 nucleotide sequence: TGTGCCAGCGGGGGGACAGCTCCCTACGAGCAGTACTTC. Translated, it gives CASGGTAPYEQYF.

The chain joins TRBV6-5 to TRBJ2-5, with no clear D. Trimming left V 5 bases short and J 4 bases short, with 8 bases between. CDR1 is MNHEY, CDR2 SVGAGI, per germline. CDR3 length equals 12 residues. CDR3 DNA sequence: TGTGCCAGCAGTAATCCTAGAGAGACCCAGTACTTC. It codes for CASSNPRETQYF.

The gene calls are TRBV11-2 and TRBJ2-3, with D possibly being TRBD2 (7 bases). Germline CDR1 SGHAT, CDR2 FQNNGV. CDR3 length equals 13 residues. Trimming stripped 2 bases from V and 6 bases from J, with 9 bases between. The CDR3 bases are TGTGCCAGCAGCTTAAAGGGGGGGGATACGCAGTATTTT. Encoded protein: CASSLKGGDTQYF.

This chain uses TRBV11-2 with TRBJ1-1, with TRBD1 matching 8 bases. The trim removed 5 bases at V and 1 base at J, leaving 3 bases unmatched. Germline V gene data show CDR1 as SGHAT and CDR2 as FQNNGV. The CDR3 has 14 residues. Here the CDR3 reads CASSATGGNTEAFF. CDR3 in DNA: TGTGCCAGCAGCGCCACAGGGGGGAACACTGAAGCTTTCTTT.

The chain is built from TRBV18 and TRBJ2-7; TRBD2 aligns across 14 bases. This CDR3 has 16 amino acids. Germline V gene sequence: CDR1 KGHSH, CDR2 LQKENI. The V segment lost 4 bases and the J segment 2 bases; nucleotides outside the gene matches: 4. CDR3 residues: CASSRTSGGQPYEQYF. CDR3 nucleotides: TGTGCCAGCTCACGGACTAGCGGGGGGCAACCCTACGAGCAGTACTTC. The complete variable domain, with remaining parts taken from reference TRBV18 and TRBJ2-7, reads NAGVMQNPRHLVRRRGQEARLRCSPMKGHSHVYWYRQLPEEGLKFMVYLQKENIIDESGMPKERFSAEFPKEGPSILRIQQVVRGDSAAYFCASSRTSGGQPYEQYFGPGTRLTVT.